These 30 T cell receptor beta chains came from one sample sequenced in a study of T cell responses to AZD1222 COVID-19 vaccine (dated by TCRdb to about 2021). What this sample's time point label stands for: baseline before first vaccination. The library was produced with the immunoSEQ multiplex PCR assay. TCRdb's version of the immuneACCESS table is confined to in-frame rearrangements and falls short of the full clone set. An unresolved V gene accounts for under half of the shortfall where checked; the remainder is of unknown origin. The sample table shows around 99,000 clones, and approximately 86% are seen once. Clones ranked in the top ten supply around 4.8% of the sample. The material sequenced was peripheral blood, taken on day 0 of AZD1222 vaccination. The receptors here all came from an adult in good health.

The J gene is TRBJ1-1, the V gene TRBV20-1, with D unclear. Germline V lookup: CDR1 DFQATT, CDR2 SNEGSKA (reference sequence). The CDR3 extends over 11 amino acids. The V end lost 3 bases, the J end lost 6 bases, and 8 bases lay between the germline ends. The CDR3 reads CSASSLAEAFF. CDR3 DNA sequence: TGCAGTGCTAGTTCCCTCGCTGAAGCTTTCTTT.

The chain's CDR3 is CASSQGDRGLEKLFF. The CDR3 DNA reads as TGTGCCAGCAGTCAGGGTGACAGGGGGCTTGAAAAACTGTTTTTT. The J gene is TRBJ1-4, the V gene TRBV6-6; 10 positions agree with TRBD1. V lost 5 bases, J lost 7 bases, and 7 bases stayed unmatched. The CDR3 totals 15 residues. CDR1 is MNHNY and CDR2 is SVGAGI in the germline V gene (reference sequence).

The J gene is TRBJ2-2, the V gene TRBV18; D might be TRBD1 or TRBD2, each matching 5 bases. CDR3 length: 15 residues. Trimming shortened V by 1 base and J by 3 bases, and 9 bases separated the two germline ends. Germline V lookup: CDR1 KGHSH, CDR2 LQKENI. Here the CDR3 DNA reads TGTGCCAGCTCACCACGGGACCTGGACACCGGGGAGCTGTTTTTT. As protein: CASSPRDLDTGELFF.

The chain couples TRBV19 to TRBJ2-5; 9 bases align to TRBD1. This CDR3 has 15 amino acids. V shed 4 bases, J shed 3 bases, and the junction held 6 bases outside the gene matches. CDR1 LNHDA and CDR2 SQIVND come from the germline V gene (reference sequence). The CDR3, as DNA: TGTGCCAGTAGTACTTATGGACAGGGGAAAGAGACCCAGTACTTC. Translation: CASSTYGQGKETQYF.

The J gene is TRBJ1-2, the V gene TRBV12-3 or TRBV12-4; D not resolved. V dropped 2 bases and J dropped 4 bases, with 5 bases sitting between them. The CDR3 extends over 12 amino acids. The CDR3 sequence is CASSLRGYGYTF. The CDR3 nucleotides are TGTGCCAGCAGTTTACGGGGCTATGGCTACACCTTC.

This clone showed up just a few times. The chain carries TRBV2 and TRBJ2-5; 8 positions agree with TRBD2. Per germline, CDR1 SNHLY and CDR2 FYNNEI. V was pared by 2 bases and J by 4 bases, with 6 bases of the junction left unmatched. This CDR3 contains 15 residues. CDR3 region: CASSELLAGTETQYF. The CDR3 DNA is TGTGCCAGCAGTGAACTATTAGCGGGGACAGAGACCCAGTACTTC. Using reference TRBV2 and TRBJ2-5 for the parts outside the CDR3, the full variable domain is EPEVTQTPSHQVTQMGQEVILRCVPISNHLYFYWYRQILGQKVEFLVSFYNNEISEKSEIFDDQFSVERPDGSNFTLKIRSTKLEDSAMYFCASSELLAGTETQYFGPGTRLLVL.

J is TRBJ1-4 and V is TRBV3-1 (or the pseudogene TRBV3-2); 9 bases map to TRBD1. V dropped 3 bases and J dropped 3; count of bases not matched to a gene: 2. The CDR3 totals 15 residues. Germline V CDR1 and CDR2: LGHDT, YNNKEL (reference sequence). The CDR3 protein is CASSQRTGANEKLFF. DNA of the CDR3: TGTGCCAGCAGCCAGAGGACAGGGGCTAATGAAAAACTGTTTTTT.

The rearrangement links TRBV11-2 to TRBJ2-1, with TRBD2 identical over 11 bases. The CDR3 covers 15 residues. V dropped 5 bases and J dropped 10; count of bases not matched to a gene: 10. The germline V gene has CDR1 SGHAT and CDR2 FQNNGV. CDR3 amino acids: CASSPYTSGSVEQFF. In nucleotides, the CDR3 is TGTGCCAGCAGCCCATATACTAGCGGGAGCGTGGAGCAGTTCTTC.

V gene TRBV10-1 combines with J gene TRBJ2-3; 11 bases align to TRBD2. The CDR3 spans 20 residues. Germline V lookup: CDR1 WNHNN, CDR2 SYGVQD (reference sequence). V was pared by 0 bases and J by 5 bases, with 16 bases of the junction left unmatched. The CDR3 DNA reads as TGCGCCAGCAGTGAGTCTAGCGGGAGGGCCAAAAACTCCCGCGGAGATACGCAGTATTTT. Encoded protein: CASSESSGRAKNSRGDTQYF.

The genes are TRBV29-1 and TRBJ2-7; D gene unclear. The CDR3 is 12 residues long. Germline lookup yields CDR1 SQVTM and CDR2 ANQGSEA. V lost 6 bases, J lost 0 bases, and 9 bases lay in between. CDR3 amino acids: CSVFVSSYEQYF. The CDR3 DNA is TGCAGCGTGTTCGTTAGCTCCTACGAGCAGTACTTC.

The chain's CDR3 is CASSQETGNSPLHF. The CDR3 coding sequence is TGTGCCAGCAGCCAAGAGACAGGGAATTCACCCCTCCACTTT. The rearrangement links TRBV3-1 (or the pseudogene TRBV3-2) to TRBJ1-6, with TRBD1 matching over 7 bases. Germline trimming cut 0 bases from V and 7 bases from J; bases unmatched to any gene: 0. This CDR3 is built from 14 residues. Germline V CDR1 and CDR2: LGHDT, YNNKEL (reference sequence).

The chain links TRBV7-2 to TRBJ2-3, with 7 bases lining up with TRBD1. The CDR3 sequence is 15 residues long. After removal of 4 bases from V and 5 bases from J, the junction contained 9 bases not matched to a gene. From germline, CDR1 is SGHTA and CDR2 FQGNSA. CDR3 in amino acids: CASSYEGAWGDTQYF. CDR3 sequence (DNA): TGTGCCAGCAGCTATGAGGGGGCCTGGGGAGATACGCAGTATTTT.

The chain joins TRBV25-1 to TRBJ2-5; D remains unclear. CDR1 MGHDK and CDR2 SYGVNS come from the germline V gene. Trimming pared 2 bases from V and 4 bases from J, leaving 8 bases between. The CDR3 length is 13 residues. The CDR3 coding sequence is TGTGCCAGCAGTGAACAAAAGGCAGAGACCCAGTACTTC. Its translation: CASSEQKAETQYF.

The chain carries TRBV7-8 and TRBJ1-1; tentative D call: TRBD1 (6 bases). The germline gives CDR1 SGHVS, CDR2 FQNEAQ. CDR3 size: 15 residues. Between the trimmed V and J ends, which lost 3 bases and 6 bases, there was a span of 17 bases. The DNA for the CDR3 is TGTGCCAGCAGCTTTATCCCAGGGGCGCTCGCTGAAGCTTTCTTT. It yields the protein CASSFIPGALAEAFF.

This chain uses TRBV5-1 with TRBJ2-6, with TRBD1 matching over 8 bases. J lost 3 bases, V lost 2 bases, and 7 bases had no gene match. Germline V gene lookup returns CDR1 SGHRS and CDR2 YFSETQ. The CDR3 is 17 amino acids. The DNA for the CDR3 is TGCGCCAGCAGCTTCGGGCAGGGGGCTATTGGGGCCAACGTCCTGACTTTC. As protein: CASSFGQGAIGANVLTF.

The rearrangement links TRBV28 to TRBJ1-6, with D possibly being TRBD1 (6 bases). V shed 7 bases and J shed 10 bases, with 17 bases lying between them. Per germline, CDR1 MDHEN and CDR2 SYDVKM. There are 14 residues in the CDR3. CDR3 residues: CASTRGGSGSPLHF. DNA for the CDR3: TGTGCCAGCACCCGAGGGGGAAGTGGCTCACCCCTCCACTTT. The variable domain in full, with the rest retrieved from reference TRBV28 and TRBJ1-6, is DVKVTQSSRYLVKRTGEKVFLECVQDMDHENMFWYRQDPGLGLRLIYFSYDVKMKEKGDIPEGYSVSREKKERFSLILESASTNQTSMYLCASTRGGSGSPLHFGNGTRLTVT.

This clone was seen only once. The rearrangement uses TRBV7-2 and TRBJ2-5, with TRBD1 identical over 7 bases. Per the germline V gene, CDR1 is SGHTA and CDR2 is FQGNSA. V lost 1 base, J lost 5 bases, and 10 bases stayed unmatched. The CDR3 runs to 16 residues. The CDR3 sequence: CASSLVETGRLETQYF. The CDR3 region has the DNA TGTGCCAGCAGCTTAGTCGAGACAGGGCGGTTGGAGACCCAGTACTTC.

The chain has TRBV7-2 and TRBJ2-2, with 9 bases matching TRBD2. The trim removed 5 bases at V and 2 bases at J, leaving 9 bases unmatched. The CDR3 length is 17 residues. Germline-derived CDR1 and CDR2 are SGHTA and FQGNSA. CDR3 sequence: CASSPSRLAVNTGELFF. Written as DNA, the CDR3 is TGTGCCAGCAGCCCCTCGAGACTAGCGGTTAACACCGGGGAGCTGTTTTTT.

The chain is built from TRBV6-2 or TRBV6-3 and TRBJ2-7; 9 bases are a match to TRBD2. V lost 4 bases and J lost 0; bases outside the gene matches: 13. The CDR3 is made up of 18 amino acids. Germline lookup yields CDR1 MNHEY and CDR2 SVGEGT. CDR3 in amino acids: CASSSTSGPSSSSYEQYF. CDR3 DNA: TGTGCCAGCAGTTCGACTAGCGGACCCAGTTCAAGCTCCTACGAGCAGTACTTC.

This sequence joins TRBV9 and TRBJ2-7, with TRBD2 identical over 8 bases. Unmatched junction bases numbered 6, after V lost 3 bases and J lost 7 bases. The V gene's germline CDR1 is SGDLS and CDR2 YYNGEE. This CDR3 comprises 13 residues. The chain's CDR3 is CASSGTPGGEQYF. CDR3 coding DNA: TGTGCCAGCAGCGGGACCCCGGGGGGGGAGCAGTACTTC.

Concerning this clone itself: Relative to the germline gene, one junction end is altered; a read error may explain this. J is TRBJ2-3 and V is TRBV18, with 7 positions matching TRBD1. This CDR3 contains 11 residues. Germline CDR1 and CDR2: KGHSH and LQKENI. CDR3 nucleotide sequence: TGCTCGACAGGGAGCACAGATACGCAGTATTTT. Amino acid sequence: CSTGSTDTQYF.

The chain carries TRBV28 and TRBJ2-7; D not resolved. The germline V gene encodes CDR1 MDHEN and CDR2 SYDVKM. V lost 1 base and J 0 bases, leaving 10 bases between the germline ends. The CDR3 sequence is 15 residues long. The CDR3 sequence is CASSLSPTSSYEQYF. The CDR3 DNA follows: TGTGCCAGCAGTTTATCCCCGACAAGCTCCTACGAGCAGTACTTC.

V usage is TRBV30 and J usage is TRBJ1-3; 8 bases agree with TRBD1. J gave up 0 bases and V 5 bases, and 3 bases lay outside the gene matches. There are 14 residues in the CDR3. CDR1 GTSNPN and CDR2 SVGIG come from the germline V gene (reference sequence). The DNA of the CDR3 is TGTGCCTGGGGACAGGGAAACTCTGGAAACACCATATATTTT. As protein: CAWGQGNSGNTIYF.

The CDR3 protein is CASSQDQASQETQYF. CDR3 DNA: TGCGCCAGCAGCCAAGATCAGGCCAGCCAAGAGACCCAGTACTTC. The chain recombines TRBV4-3 with TRBJ2-5, with D hard to call. The V end lost 0 bases, the J end lost 1 base, and 9 bases lay between the germline ends. Germline V CDR1 and CDR2: LGHNA, YSLEER. The CDR3 extends over 15 amino acids.

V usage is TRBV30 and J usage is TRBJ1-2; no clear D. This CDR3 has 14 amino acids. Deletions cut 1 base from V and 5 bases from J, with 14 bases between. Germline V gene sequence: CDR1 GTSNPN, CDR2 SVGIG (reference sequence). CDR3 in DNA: TGTGCCTGGAGTGCGGGGTCCTCGGGATATGGCTACACCTTC. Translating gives CAWSAGSSGYGYTF.

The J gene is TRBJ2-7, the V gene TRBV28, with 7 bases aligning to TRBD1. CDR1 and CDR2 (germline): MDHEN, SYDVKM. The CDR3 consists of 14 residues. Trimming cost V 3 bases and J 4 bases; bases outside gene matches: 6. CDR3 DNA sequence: TGTGCCAGCAGTTTTGACAGGGACCTTTACGAGCAGTACTTC. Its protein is CASSFDRDLYEQYF.

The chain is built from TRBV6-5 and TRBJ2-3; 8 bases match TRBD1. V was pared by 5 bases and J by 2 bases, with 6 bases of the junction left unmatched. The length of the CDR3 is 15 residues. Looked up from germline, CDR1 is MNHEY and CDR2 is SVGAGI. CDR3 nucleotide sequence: TGTGCCAGCAGTCTTCGGACAGGGATCACAGATACGCAGTATTTT. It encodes CASSLRTGITDTQYF.

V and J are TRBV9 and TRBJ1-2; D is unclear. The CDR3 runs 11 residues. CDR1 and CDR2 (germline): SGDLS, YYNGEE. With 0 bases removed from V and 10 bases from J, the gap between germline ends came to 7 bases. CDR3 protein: CASSVGGDYTF. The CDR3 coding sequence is TGTGCCAGCAGCGTAGGGGGTGACTACACCTTC. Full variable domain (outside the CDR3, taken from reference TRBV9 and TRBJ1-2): DSGVTQTPKHLITATGQRVTLRCSPRSGDLSVYWYQQSLDQGLQFLIQYYNGEERAKGNILERFSAQQFPDLHSELNLSSLELGDSALYFCASSVGGDYTFGSGTRLTVV.

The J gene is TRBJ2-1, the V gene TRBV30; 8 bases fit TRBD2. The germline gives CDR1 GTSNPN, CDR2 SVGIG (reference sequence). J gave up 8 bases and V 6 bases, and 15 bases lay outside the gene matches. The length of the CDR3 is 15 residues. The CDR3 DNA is TGTGCCTGCCGGGTCGGGATCCGGGAGGGGGATGAGCAGTTCTTC. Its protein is CACRVGIREGDEQFF.

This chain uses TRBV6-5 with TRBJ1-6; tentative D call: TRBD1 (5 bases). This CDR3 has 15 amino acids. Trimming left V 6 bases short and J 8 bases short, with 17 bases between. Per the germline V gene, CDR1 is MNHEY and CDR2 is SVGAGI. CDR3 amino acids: CASRVLAVGDSPLHF. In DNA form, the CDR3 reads TGTGCCAGCAGGGTACTCGCAGTGGGGGATTCACCCCTCCACTTT.